What follows are 14 T cell receptor beta chains derived from one specimen sequenced in a study of post-analysis software for immune sequencing data. Antigens of these TCRs are unknown. General observations from the study: Compared with controls, patients had more of 4 to 6 TRBV segments, including TRBV5-6, TRBV5-1 and TRBV20-1.

The authors incorporated unique molecular identifiers into the TCR beta cDNA libraries. Using its own MiXCR run on the PCR reads, TCRdb lists one record per CDR3 protein. The sample records 450,000 to 650,000 distinct CDR3 sequences, around 40% being singletons. Sample: blood. The receptors shown here come from a girl aged 10 to 17 with multiple sclerosis.

This chain uses TRBV7-2 with TRBJ2-5; no definite D call. CDR1 and CDR2 (germline): SGHTA, FQGNSA. V lost 5 bases and J lost 2, with 9 bases in between. This CDR3 contains 13 residues. The CDR3 DNA reads TGTGCCAGCAGCCCCCCAGCACAAGAGACCCAGTACTTC. It codes for CASSPPAQETQYF. Drawing the rest from reference TRBV7-2 and TRBJ2-5, the complete variable domain is GAGVSQSPSNKVTEKGKDVELRCDPISGHTALYWYRQSLGQGLEFLIYFQGNSAPDKSGLPSDRFSAERTGGSVSTLTIQRTQQEDSAVYLCASSPPAQETQYFGPGTRLLVL.

The rearrangement joins TRBV2 to TRBJ1-6; D not resolved. Per germline, CDR1 SNHLY and CDR2 FYNNEI. V was cut by 10 bases and J by 10 bases, with 20 bases left in between. This CDR3 comprises 14 residues. CDR3 in amino acids: CANDRATGGSPLHF. Written as DNA, the CDR3 is TGTGCCAACGACCGGGCCACCGGTGGATCACCCCTCCACTTT.

The table lists this clonotype with a few counts. The chain joins TRBV4-2 to TRBJ2-5, with TRBD2 matching 8 bases. In germline, CDR1 is LGHNA, CDR2 YNFKEQ. J gave up 1 base and V 2 bases, and 3 bases lay outside the gene matches. The CDR3 is made up of 15 amino acids. The CDR3 reads CASSQRRGGQETQYF. CDR3 DNA sequence: TGTGCCAGCAGCCAACGACGGGGGGGCCAAGAGACCCAGTACTTC.

The rearrangement uses TRBV4-1 and TRBJ2-7; 7 nucleotides line up with TRBD1. Germline values: CDR1 MGHRA, CDR2 YSYEKL. This CDR3 has 15 amino acids. V trimming: 3 bases; J trimming: 4 bases; junction bases outside the gene matches: 9. CDR3 nucleotide sequence: TGCGCCAGCAGCCAGAGGCTAGGGGGCGAATACGAGCAGTACTTC. Protein product: CASSQRLGGEYEQYF.

In its sample, this clonotype was seen a few times. V is TRBV2 and J is TRBJ1-2; the D gene is possibly TRBD1 (6 bases). The germline V gene encodes CDR1 SNHLY and CDR2 FYNNEI. Trimming removed 1 base at V and 2 bases at J, with 11 bases between. The CDR3 totals 15 residues. CDR3 region: CASSEGAGTNYGYTF. The CDR3 region has the DNA TGTGCCAGCAGTGAAGGCGCAGGGACAAACTATGGCTACACCTTC.

The rearrangement uses TRBV7-6 and TRBJ2-1; 7 bases are shared with TRBD1. CDR1 SGHVS and CDR2 FNYEAQ come from the germline V gene. J lost 7 bases, V lost 1 base, and 10 bases had no gene match. The CDR3 is 16 residues long. In nucleotides, the CDR3 is TGTGCCAGCAGCTTAGAAGGGGACAGATTCATGAATGAGCAGTTCTTC. Amino acid sequence: CASSLEGDRFMNEQFF.

The chain couples TRBV27 to TRBJ2-7, with D maybe TRBD1 (5 bases). Per germline, CDR1 MNHEY and CDR2 SMNVEV (reference sequence). The CDR3 is 14 amino acids. The V end lost 4 bases, the J end lost 3 bases, and 13 bases lay between the germline ends. As DNA, the CDR3 is TGTGCCAGCAGTTCACCCTCTGACAGCTACGAGCAGTACTTC. As protein: CASSSPSDSYEQYF.

V is TRBV28 and J is TRBJ2-1; possibly TRBD1 for D (8 bases). V was shortened by 4 bases and J by 14 bases, with 18 bases between the two germline ends. Germline V gives CDR1 MDHEN, CDR2 SYDVKM. The CDR3 has 13 amino acids. CDR3 coding DNA: TGTGCCAGCAGTTCCCTGAGGACAGGGAGGGAGTTCTTC. Translating it yields CASSSLRTGREFF.

This clonotype turned up a few times. The chain links TRBV9 to TRBJ2-3; D uncertain. CDR1 and CDR2 (germline): SGDLS, YYNGEE. Trimming removed 1 base from V and 1 base from J, with 10 bases in between. CDR3 length: 15 amino acids. This CDR3 is CASSVYLSRTDTQYF. The CDR3, as DNA: TGTGCCAGCAGCGTATATTTATCCCGCACAGATACGCAGTATTTT. Combining the CDR3 with reference TRBV9 and TRBJ2-3 gives the whole variable domain DSGVTQTPKHLITATGQRVTLRCSPRSGDLSVYWYQQSLDQGLQFLIQYYNGEERAKGNILERFSAQQFPDLHSELNLSSLELGDSALYFCASSVYLSRTDTQYFGPGTRLTVL.

This rearrangement joins TRBV12-3 or TRBV12-4 to TRBJ2-7; D call uncertain. The CDR3 contains 13 residues. The V and J ends lost 7 bases and 0 bases respectively, with 10 bases between them. In DNA form, the CDR3 reads TGTGCCAGCACCCCGTTTCCCTCCTACGAGCAGTACTTC. Its protein is CASTPFPSYEQYF.

The gene calls are TRBV25-1 and TRBJ2-5; a possible D gene is TRBD2 (5 bases). Germline assignment: CDR1 MGHDK and CDR2 SYGVNS. The CDR3 totals 14 residues. V lost 0 bases, J lost 2 bases, and 7 bases lay in between. CDR3 amino acids: CASSEYRRQETQYF. CDR3 DNA sequence: TGTGCCAGCAGTGAATACCGGAGGCAAGAGACCCAGTACTTC. Variable domain in full (rest from reference TRBV25-1 and TRBJ2-5): EADIYQTPRYLVIGTGKKITLECSQTMGHDKMYWYQQDPGMELHLIHYSYGVNSTEKGDLSSESTVSRIRTEHFPLTLESARPSHTSQYLCASSEYRRQETQYFGPGTRLLVL.

This clonotype was counted ten times or more. The chain employs TRBV29-1 and TRBJ2-7, with D unclear. In germline, CDR1 is SQVTM, CDR2 ANQGSEA. The V gene lost 5 bases and the J gene lost 6 bases, with 20 bases spanning the gap. The CDR3 covers 14 residues. Here the CDR3 DNA reads TGCAGCGTTCGCCCCTTTACACATACTACCGAGCAGTACTTC. Translated, it gives CSVRPFTHTTEQYF.

There are a few counts of this clonotype. J is TRBJ1-2 and V is TRBV5-1; D call uncertain. This CDR3 is built from 16 residues. V lost 4 bases and J lost 3, with 19 bases in between. In germline, CDR1 is SGHRS, CDR2 YFSETQ. The CDR3 nucleotides are TGCGCCAGCAGCCCCCAACCCAACAGAGATCACTATGGCTACACCTTC. Translation: CASSPQPNRDHYGYTF.

The gene calls are TRBV7-9 and TRBJ2-1, with D tentatively TRBD2 (6 bases). Germline V gives CDR1 SEHNR, CDR2 FQNEAQ (reference sequence). This CDR3 comprises 14 residues. The V end lost 5 bases, the J end lost 8 bases, and 16 bases lay between the germline ends. CDR3 residues: CASSPRDGWYEQFF. CDR3 nucleotides: TGTGCCAGCAGCCCGCGGGACGGTTGGTATGAGCAGTTCTTC.